The 8 T cell receptor beta chains reported below all come from one sample, sequenced in a study of cytomegalovirus exposure and HLA in healthy donors (dated by TCRdb to 2016 to 2017). Libraries were prepared through the immunoSEQ multiplex PCR assay. The multiplex PCR relied on a mix of 60 forward primers for TCR Vbeta segments and 13 reverse primers for TCR Jbeta segments. TCRdb took over this immuneACCESS table, retaining in-frame rearrangements with V and J assigned. Such tables are incomplete; in checked studies, under half of the missing clones stem from an unresolved V gene, and the remainder is unexplained. A total of under 85,000 clones appear in this sample, roughly 80% of them only once. The ten largest clones represent 22% of the sample. Sequenced material: PBMCs. These receptor sequences come from a woman aged 40 to 50 in good health and CMV-seropositive.

The chain recombines TRBV7-8 with TRBJ2-2; 7 nucleotides align to TRBD1. Unmatched junction bases numbered 12, after V lost 7 bases and J lost 1 base. CDR3 length equals 17 residues. The V gene's germline CDR1 is SGHVS and CDR2 FQNEAQ. The CDR3 reads CASKTTLGTENTGELFF. The CDR3 DNA follows: TGTGCCAGCAAAACTACTCTTGGGACAGAGAACACCGGGGAGCTGTTTTTT.

This chain joins TRBV7-9 and TRBJ2-3; 8 bases fit TRBD2. This CDR3 comprises 15 residues. The germline gives CDR1 SEHNR, CDR2 FQNEAQ (reference sequence). The V segment lost 4 bases and the J segment 4 bases; nucleotides outside the gene matches: 7. In DNA form, the CDR3 reads TGTGCCAGCAGCTCCCAGGGACTAGAAGCAGATACGCAGTATTTT. Its protein product is CASSSQGLEADTQYF.

The chain couples TRBV5-6 to TRBJ2-3, with a possible D match to TRBD1 (6 bases). Germline V gene sequence: CDR1 SGHDT, CDR2 YYEEEE. The CDR3 runs 16 residues. The ends were cut back, 0 bases at V and 2 bases at J, with 13 bases in the middle. The CDR3 DNA follows: TGTGCCAGCAGCTTGGCGGGACAAGCCTACACAGATACGCAGTATTTT. Translation gives CASSLAGQAYTDTQYF.

This chain connects TRBV19 to TRBJ1-1; possible D gene TRBD1, 6 bases. CDR1 and CDR2 from the germline V gene are LNHDA and SQIVND (reference sequence). CDR3 length: 15 residues. V lost 3 bases and J lost 6, with 17 bases in between. The CDR3 loop reads CASSIVRGLGAEAFF. CDR3 nucleotides: TGTGCCAGTAGTATTGTCAGGGGCCTAGGTGCTGAAGCTTTCTTT.

V is TRBV6-5 and J is TRBJ2-1; 8 bases are shared with TRBD2. Unmatched junction bases numbered 5, after V lost 2 bases and J lost 5 bases. The CDR3 spans 15 residues. Germline V gives CDR1 MNHEY, CDR2 SVGAGI. In nucleotides, the CDR3 is TGTGCCAGCAGTTACCCTAGCGGGCCCAACAATGAGCAGTTCTTC. It codes for CASSYPSGPNNEQFF.

J is TRBJ1-4 and V is TRBV4-2, with no clear D. The length of the CDR3 is 14 residues. Germline loops: CDR1 LGHNA, CDR2 YNFKEQ. The V and J ends lost 4 bases and 4 bases respectively, with 10 bases between them. CDR3 amino acids: CASSPRQVNEKLFF. For the CDR3, the DNA is TGTGCCAGCAGCCCAAGGCAGGTTAATGAAAAACTGTTTTTT.

In this sample, this clone turned up a few times. The chain couples TRBV18 to TRBJ2-3; 9 nucleotides line up with TRBD1. CDR3 size: 16 residues. The junction had 6 bases not matched to a gene; V was cut back by 4 bases and J by 1 base. CDR1 is KGHSH and CDR2 is LQKENI in the germline V gene. The CDR3 DNA sequence: TGTGCCAGCTCACTGGGGACAGGGTCCCGCACAGATACGCAGTATTTT. Its protein product is CASSLGTGSRTDTQYF.

This rearrangement joins TRBV4-1 to TRBJ2-1, with 10 bases that match TRBD2. There are 18 residues in the CDR3. The V segment lost 0 bases and the J segment 3 bases; nucleotides outside the gene matches: 8. The germline V gene has CDR1 MGHRA and CDR2 YSYEKL. CDR3 coding DNA: TGCGCCAGCAGCCAAGAGGCCGGGACTAGCGCCAGCTACAATGAGCAGTTCTTC. Translation: CASSQEAGTSASYNEQFF.